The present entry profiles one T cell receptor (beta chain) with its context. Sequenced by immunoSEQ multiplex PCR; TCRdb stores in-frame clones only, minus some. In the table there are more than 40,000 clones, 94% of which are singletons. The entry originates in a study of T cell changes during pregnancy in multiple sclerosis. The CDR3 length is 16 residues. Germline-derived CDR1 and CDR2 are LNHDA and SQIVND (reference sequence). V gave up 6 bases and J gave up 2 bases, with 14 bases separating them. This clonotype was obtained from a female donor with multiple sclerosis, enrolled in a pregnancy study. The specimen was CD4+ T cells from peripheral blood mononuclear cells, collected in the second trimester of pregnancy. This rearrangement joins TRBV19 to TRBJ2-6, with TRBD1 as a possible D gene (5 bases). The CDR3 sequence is CASRPQGPAGANVLTF. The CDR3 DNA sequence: TGTGCCAGTAGGCCTCAGGGTCCCGCTGGGGCCAACGTCCTGACTTTC.